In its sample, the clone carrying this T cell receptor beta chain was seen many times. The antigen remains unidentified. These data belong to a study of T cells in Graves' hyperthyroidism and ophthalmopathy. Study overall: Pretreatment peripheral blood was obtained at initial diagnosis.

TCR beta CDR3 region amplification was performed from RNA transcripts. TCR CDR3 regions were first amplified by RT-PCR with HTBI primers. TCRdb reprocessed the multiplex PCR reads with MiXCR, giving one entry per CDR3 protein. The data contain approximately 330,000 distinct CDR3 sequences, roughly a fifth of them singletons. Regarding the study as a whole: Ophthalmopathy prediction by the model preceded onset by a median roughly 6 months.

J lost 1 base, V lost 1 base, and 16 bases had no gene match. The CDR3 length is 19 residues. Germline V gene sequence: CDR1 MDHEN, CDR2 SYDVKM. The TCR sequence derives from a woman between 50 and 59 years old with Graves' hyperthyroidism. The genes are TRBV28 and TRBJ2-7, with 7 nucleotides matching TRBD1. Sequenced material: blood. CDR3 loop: CASSLYSGQLSEISYEQYF. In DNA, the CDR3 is TGTGCCAGCAGTTTATACTCGGGACAGCTATCAGAAATTTCCTACGAGCAGTACTTC.